The rows below give T cell receptor beta chains drawn from one sample of a study of PD-L1 blockade in urothelial cancer. TCRdb's table, derived via immunoSEQ multiplex PCR, lists solely in-frame clones and lacks some. The sample shows 45,000 to 60,000 clones, approximately 85% of them seen only once. Sequenced material: PBMCs, taken around atezolizumab (anti-PD-L1) treatment. The receptors here all came from a man aged 65 to 79 with urothelial cancer. The CDR3 runs from the conserved cysteine through the conserved F or W. Fields, in order: V gene, D gene, J gene, clone size, CDR3 DNA, CDR3 protein. D genes are given only for firm matches. Clone size, where shown, is once, few, many, or a class for clones that have expanded.

TRBV5-1	TRBD2	TRBJ2-5	few	TGCGCCAGCAGCCAGGGACTAGCAGGGGAGACCCAGTACTTC	CASSQGLAGETQYF
TRBV19	TRBD2	TRBJ2-1	once	TGTGCCACAGGAGGGCTGGGGGGGGATGAGCAGTTCTTC	CATGGLGGDEQFF
TRBV29-1	-	TRBJ2-5	-	TGCAGCTGCCGCGTGGACCAAGAGACCCAGTACTTC	CSCRVDQETQYF
TRBV11-3	-	TRBJ2-7	-	TGTGCCAGCAGCCCCACTGCAGGGGCCTACGAGCAGTACTTC	CASSPTAGAYEQYF
TRBV5-1	TRBD2	TRBJ2-7	-	TGCGCCAGCAGCTCAGGGACTAGCGGAAGCTCCTACGAGCAGTACTTC	CASSSGTSGSSYEQYF
TRBV28	-	TRBJ2-5	once	TGTGCCGCCAGGGGCCAAGAGACCCAGTACTTC	CAARGQETQYF
TRBV28	TRBD2	TRBJ2-7	medium-sized	TGTGCCAGCATTTCGGCGGGGGCCTACGAGCAGTACTTC	CASISAGAYEQYF
TRBV7-8	TRBD2	TRBJ2-1	-	TGTGCCAGCAGCCAAAGAGGCGGGAGGGGAACTATTGAGCAGTTCTTC	CASSQRGGRGTIEQFF
TRBV5-8	TRBD1	TRBJ1-1	-	TGTGCCAGCAGCCTACGGGACAGGGAAGTCACTGAAGCTTTCTTT	CASSLRDREVTEAFF
TRBV28	TRBD2	TRBJ2-3	-	TGTGCCAGCAGTTTAGCTAGCGGGAATGTAGATACGCAGTATTTT	CASSLASGNVDTQYF
TRBV5-4	TRBD2	TRBJ2-7	-	TGTGCCAGCAGCTCCGGGACTAGCGGAATCTACGAGCAGTACTTC	CASSSGTSGIYEQYF
TRBV10-1	TRBD1	TRBJ2-7	-	TGCGCCAGCAGTGTTGCAGGGGGTTCGGGGGAGCAGTACTTC	CASSVAGGSGEQYF
TRBV7-9	TRBD2	TRBJ2-3	-	TGTGCCAGCAGCTCTAGCGGGAGGGCCGGGCACAGATACGCGTATTTT	CASSSSGRAGHRYAYF
TRBV6-1	-	TRBJ2-7	few	TGTGCCAGCAGTGAAGCGCGCGAGCAGTACTTC	CASSEAREQYF
TRBV4-1	TRBD2	TRBJ2-5	-	TGCGCCAGCAGCCCGGGACTAGCGGGGATCCAAGACCAGTACTTC	CASSPGLAGIQDQYF
TRBV10-3	-	TRBJ1-1	-	TGTGCCATGAAGCCCGCCGGGAGTAACACTGAAGCTTTCTTT	CAMKPAGSNTEAFF
TRBV10-3	-	TRBJ2-7	-	TGTGCCATCAGTGATGGTAGCGTCCCCGAGCAGTACTTC	CAISDGSVPEQYF
TRBV5-4	TRBD2	TRBJ2-1	-	TGTGCCAGCAGCTTGGGAGGGGAGGGCTCCTACAATGAGCAGTTCTTC	CASSLGGEGSYNEQFF
TRBV11-2	TRBD2	TRBJ2-1	-	TGTGCCAGCAGCCTCTCTAGCGGGAGCAATGAGCAGTTCTTC	CASSLSSGSNEQFF
TRBV7-9	-	TRBJ2-1	-	TGTGCCAGCAGCTCAAAGCTTCGGGATGAGCAGTTCTTC	CASSSKLRDEQFF
TRBV2	-	TRBJ1-1	-	TGTGCCAGCAGTGATTCAGGCAGGGCGCTGCGGTCGCCTGAAGCTTTCTTT	CASSDSGRALRSPEAFF
TRBV7-8	TRBD1	TRBJ2-1	-	TGTGCCAGCAGCTTAGCGACGAGGGGGCATGAGCAGTTCTTC	CASSLATRGHEQFF
TRBV4-1	TRBD2	TRBJ2-1	-	TGCGCCAGCAGCCAAGGATTCATAGGGACTAAAGCGCACAATGAGCAGTTCTTC	CASSQGFIGTKAHNEQFF
TRBV13	-	TRBJ2-3	-	TGTGCCAGCAGCTTATGGGCGGGATCACACCTCACAGATACGCAGTATTTT	CASSLWAGSHLTDTQYF
TRBV7-8	-	TRBJ1-5	-	TGTGCCAGCAGCTTAGATTTTCTTAGCAATCAGCCCCAGCATTTT	CASSLDFLSNQPQHF
TRBV5-4	TRBD1	TRBJ1-1	-	TGTGCCAGCAGCTTGGGTCGGGGGACAGGGGTTGATACTGAAGCTTTCTTT	CASSLGRGTGVDTEAFF
TRBV10-1	-	TRBJ1-2	-	TGCGCCAGCAGTTCCCAGGGAAGTAGTGGCTACACCTTC	CASSSQGSSGYTF
TRBV6-5	-	TRBJ2-7	-	TGTGCCAGCACGACCCCGGGGTACGAGCAGTACTTC	CASTTPGYEQYF
TRBV9	TRBD2	TRBJ2-1	-	TGTGCCAGCAGCGTAGCTGCGGGACTAGCGGGAGGGAACGGAAATGAGCAGTTCTTC	CASSVAAGLAGGNGNEQFF
TRBV11-2	-	TRBJ2-3	-	TGTGCCAGCAGCTTAGTGGGACTCACAGATACGCAGTATTTT	CASSLVGLTDTQYF
TRBV5-6	TRBD2	TRBJ2-5	-	TGTGCCAGCAGCTTTCGTGGTAGCGGGGGACAAGAGACCCAGTACTTC	CASSFRGSGGQETQYF
TRBV5-1	TRBD1	TRBJ1-1	-	TGCGCCAGCAGCTCACAGGGGGCGGGCACTGAAGCTTTCTTT	CASSSQGAGTEAFF
TRBV25-1	-	TRBJ2-3	-	TGTGCCAGCAGTGAACGGTATGGCGGCGGATACGCGTATTTT	CASSERYGGGYAYF
TRBV6-5	TRBD2	TRBJ2-1	-	TGTGCCAGCAGTTCTAGCGGGTATAACAATGAGCAGTTCTTC	CASSSSGYNNEQFF
TRBV5-1	TRBD2	TRBJ2-1	-	TGCGCCAGCAGCTTGGATACTAGCGGGAGGAATGAGCAGTTCTTC	CASSLDTSGRNEQFF
TRBV27	TRBD1	TRBJ2-2	-	TGTGCCAGCAGCAGGGGGTGGGGACAGGGGGGTACCGGGGAGCTGTTTTTT	CASSRGWGQGGTGELFF
TRBV28	-	TRBJ2-7	-	TGTGCCAGCGGCCGGACTGACCCACCCGAGCAGTACTTC	CASGRTDPPEQYF
TRBV5-1	-	TRBJ1-1	-	TGCGCCAGCAGCTGGACAGATGACACTGAAGCTTTCTTT	CASSWTDDTEAFF
TRBV11-2	-	TRBJ2-5	-	TGTGCCAGCAGCCCCCCAATTGAGACCCAGTACTTC	CASSPPIETQYF
TRBV10-3	TRBD1	TRBJ2-5	-	TGTGCCATGGGGACAGGAGAGACCCAGTACTTC	CAMGTGETQYF
TRBV27	-	TRBJ2-5	few	TGTGCCAGCAGTCTGGGGGGGCCCACAGGGAAAGAGACCCAGTACTTC	CASSLGGPTGKETQYF
TRBV2	-	TRBJ2-1	-	TGTGCCAGCAGTAGTAAGAGCTCCTACAATGAGCAGTTCTTC	CASSSKSSYNEQFF
TRBV13	TRBD2	TRBJ2-2	-	TGTGCCAGCAGCTTCGTAGGCGGACTAGCGACCGGGGAGCTGTTTTTT	CASSFVGGLATGELFF
TRBV5-5	TRBD2	TRBJ2-7	once	TGTGCCAGCAGCTTGGCCGGGGGGTTTATCCCCTACGAGCAGTACTTC	CASSLAGGFIPYEQYF
TRBV30	TRBD1	TRBJ2-7	-	TGTGCCTGGAGTGGGACAGGGAGCTCCTACGAGCAGTACTTC	CAWSGTGSSYEQYF
TRBV19	TRBD2	TRBJ2-5	once	TGTGCCAGTCGGGTATCGTCTACCGGGAGGGAGACCCAGTACTTC	CASRVSSTGRETQYF
TRBV13	TRBD1	TRBJ1-1	-	TGTGCCAGCAGCTCCCAACAGGGGACGAACACTGAAGCTTTCTTT	CASSSQQGTNTEAFF
TRBV4-1	TRBD1	TRBJ1-2	few	TGCGCCAGCAGCCAAACGGGGTCCGGACAGGGGTATGGCTACACCTTC	CASSQTGSGQGYGYTF
TRBV12-5	-	TRBJ2-7	-	TGTGCTAGTGGCCTTTGGGGGCGAGAGCAGTACTTC	CASGLWGREQYF
TRBV29-1	-	TRBJ2-7	-	TGCAGCGTTGATGTCGGGGACTCCTACGAGCAGTACTTC	CSVDVGDSYEQYF
TRBV12-5	-	TRBJ1-1	-	TGTGCTAGTGGTTTGGTAATCTACGGAGTGGCTGAAGCTTTCTTT	CASGLVIYGVAEAFF
TRBV2	TRBD2	TRBJ2-7	-	TGTGCCAGCAGGGCGACTAGCGGGATCTACGAGCAGTACTTC	CASRATSGIYEQYF
TRBV2	TRBD2	TRBJ2-5	-	TGTGCCAGCGGGACTAGCGGGGAGACCCAGTACTTC	CASGTSGETQYF
TRBV7-3	TRBD1	TRBJ2-3	-	TGTGCCAGCAGCTTAGGGACAGCTAGCACAGATACGCAGTATTTT	CASSLGTASTDTQYF
TRBV14	TRBD2	TRBJ2-1	-	TGTGCCAGCAGCGCAAAAGATATTCGGGGGAGGGGTGAGCAGTTCTTC	CASSAKDIRGRGEQFF
TRBV5-1	-	TRBJ1-1	once	TGCGCCAGCAGCCCCTCGGGGGGCTCAACTGAAGCTTTCTTT	CASSPSGGSTEAFF
TRBV2	TRBD2	TRBJ2-1	-	TGTGCCGGGGGGGGACTAGCGGACAATGAGCAGTTCTTC	CAGGGLADNEQFF
TRBV6-1	-	TRBJ1-4	-	TGTGCCATCGAGCACAGTTTTAATGAAAAACTGTTTTTT	CAIEHSFNEKLFF
TRBV2	-	TRBJ1-5	-	TGTGCCAGCAGTGCTCCCGGTGGGGCCCGGGCCCAGCATTTT	CASSAPGGARAQHF